Listed here are 27 T cell receptor beta chains from one sample, sequenced in a study of T-cell reconstitution after alpha-beta-depleted transplantation in children. The authors prepared the TCRbeta library with unique molecular identifiers. Via MiXCR, TCRdb re-called the PCR reads, giving one row per CDR3 protein. The table lists about 610,000 distinct CDR3 sequences, under 12% of them singletons. The sample was PBMCs from the stem cell graft donor, taken from the stem cell graft. Receptors originate from a human donor who donated a stem cell graft to a child with acute myeloid leukemia.

This clonotype was detected ten times or more. The CDR3 DNA follows: TGTGCCAGCAGTTCGAGGGGCGAGAATGAGCAGTTCTTC. Translated: CASSSRGENEQFF. V gene TRBV12-3 or TRBV12-4 combines with J gene TRBJ2-1; D assignment may be TRBD1 or TRBD2 (5 bases each). The CDR3 extends over 13 amino acids. Deletions cut 4 bases from V and 7 bases from J, with 11 bases between.

This clonotype was picked up a small number of times. The rearrangement links TRBV15 to TRBJ2-2; D could derive from TRBD1 or TRBD2 (5 bases each). Trimming shortened V by 3 bases and J by 5 bases, and 13 bases separated the two germline ends. This CDR3 has 15 residues. Germline CDR1 is LNHNV and CDR2 is YYDKDF (reference sequence). CDR3 nucleotides: TGTGCCACCAGCAGCCGGGACGCCTGGACCGGGGAGCTGTTTTTT. Translation gives CATSSRDAWTGELFF.

Many counts were recorded for this clonotype. This chain joins TRBV10-3 and TRBJ2-3, with D unclear. V lost 10 bases, J lost 0 bases, and 5 bases lay in between. This CDR3 comprises 11 residues. CDR1 and CDR2 from the germline V gene are ENHRY and SYGVKD. CDR3 sequence reads: CASQSTDTQYF. CDR3 in DNA: TGTGCCAGCCAGAGCACAGATACGCAGTATTTT.

Only a few counts were recorded for this clonotype. The chain combines TRBV7-9 with TRBJ1-2, with D uncertain. The CDR3 contains 16 residues. Trimming removed 2 bases at V and 1 base at J, with 14 bases between. Germline-derived CDR1 and CDR2 are SEHNR and FQNEAQ (reference sequence). CDR3 coding DNA: TGTGCCAGCAGCTTAATCGGTACAGATGTTAACTATGGCTACACCTTC. This codes for CASSLIGTDVNYGYTF.

This clonotype was counted a few times. DNA of the CDR3: TGCGCCAGCAGCCAAGGGACTAGCCTCAATACGCAGTATTTT. Its translation: CASSQGTSLNTQYF. The chain couples TRBV4-3 to TRBJ2-3; 8 bases line up with TRBD2. Trimming took 1 base from V and 7 from J; bases not matched to a gene: 4. The CDR3 is made up of 14 amino acids. Germline V CDR1 and CDR2: LGHNA, YSLEER.

This clonotype was picked up a small number of times. The rearrangement uses TRBV7-6 and TRBJ1-1, with D hard to call. V shed 1 base and J shed 0 bases, with 6 bases lying between them. Germline CDR1 and CDR2: SGHVS and FNYEAQ. This CDR3 region has 14 residues. The CDR3 here is CASSLGVMNTEAFF. The CDR3 coding sequence is TGTGCCAGCAGCTTAGGAGTGATGAACACTGAAGCTTTCTTT.

In this sample, this clonotype turned up many times. The chain combines TRBV29-1 with TRBJ2-7, with unresolved D. With 7 bases removed from V and 7 bases from J, the gap between germline ends came to 20 bases. CDR3 length equals 13 residues. Germline-derived CDR1 and CDR2 are SQVTM and ANQGSEA. The CDR3 is CSARQDYVKEQYF. The CDR3 bases are TGCAGCGCTAGACAAGATTACGTTAAGGAGCAGTACTTC.

This rearrangement joins TRBV6-2 or TRBV6-3 to TRBJ2-7; 8 bases are shared with TRBD1. V lost 6 bases, J lost 1 base, and 8 bases stayed unmatched. CDR1 and CDR2 from the germline V gene are MNHEY and SVGEGT. The CDR3 is made up of 15 amino acids. CDR3 sequence: CASSYPGGLSYEQYF. As DNA, the CDR3 is TGTGCCAGCAGCTACCCAGGGGGCTTATCCTACGAGCAGTACTTC.

This clonotype came up many times. The chain recombines TRBV24-1 with TRBJ1-5, with D possibly being TRBD1 (6 bases). Germline CDR1 reads KGHDR; CDR2 reads SFDVKD. This CDR3 has 14 residues. The V end lost 7 bases, the J end lost 5 bases, and 14 bases lay between the germline ends. CDR3 nucleotide sequence: TGTGCCACCAGGGAAGGGGGGCCCCATCAGCCCCAGCATTTT. As protein: CATREGGPHQPQHF.

This clonotype was observed at least ten times. J is TRBJ2-3 and V is TRBV7-2; D gene unclear. The CDR3 extends over 14 amino acids. Germline-derived CDR1 and CDR2 are SGHTA and FQGNSA. V lost 0 bases and J lost 4, with 8 bases in between. The CDR3 sequence is CASSLAVGSDTQYF. Written as DNA, the CDR3 is TGTGCCAGCAGCTTAGCGGTTGGGTCAGATACGCAGTATTTT. The full variable domain, its missing parts supplied by reference TRBV7-2 and TRBJ2-3, is GAGVSQSPSNKVTEKGKDVELRCDPISGHTALYWYRQSLGQGLEFLIYFQGNSAPDKSGLPSDRFSAERTGGSVSTLTIQRTQQEDSAVYLCASSLAVGSDTQYFGPGTRLTVL.

This clonotype was observed many times. The genes are TRBV4-3 and TRBJ2-7; 10 nucleotides align to TRBD2. Germline trimming cut 1 base from V and 3 bases from J; bases unmatched to any gene: 6. Looked up from germline, CDR1 is LGHNA and CDR2 is YSLEER. This CDR3 region has 16 residues. The CDR3 loop is CASSQGPLAGFYEQYF. For the CDR3, the DNA is TGCGCCAGCAGCCAAGGGCCACTAGCGGGATTCTACGAGCAGTACTTC.

This clonotype was counted ten times or more. V gene TRBV6-2 or TRBV6-3 combines with J gene TRBJ2-7, with D perhaps matching TRBD1 (5 bases). From germline, CDR1 is MNHEY and CDR2 SVGEGT. The CDR3 length is 13 residues. Trimming cost V 5 bases and J 2 bases, with 10 bases left between them. CDR3 sequence reads: CASSLGVAYEQYF. Written as DNA, the CDR3 is TGTGCCAGCAGTCTAGGGGTAGCCTACGAGCAGTACTTC.

The chain combines TRBV29-1 with TRBJ2-1; 7 bases align to TRBD2. This CDR3 has 18 amino acids. Trimming took 5 bases from V and 0 from J; bases not matched to a gene: 16. In germline, CDR1 is SQVTM, CDR2 ANQGSEA. The CDR3 DNA reads TGCAGCGTTAGTAATCGGGGCGGGAGTGGCCGCTCCTACAATGAGCAGTTCTTC. It encodes CSVSNRGGSGRSYNEQFF.

The chain has TRBV25-1 and TRBJ1-2; no clear D gene. V was cut by 4 bases and J by 1 base, with 7 bases left in between. This CDR3 has 13 residues. CDR1 and CDR2 from the germline V gene are MGHDK and SYGVNS. CDR3 sequence reads: CASSADLNYGYTF. CDR3 sequence (DNA): TGTGCCAGCAGTGCGGACCTTAACTATGGCTACACCTTC.

This clonotype was seen a few times. J is TRBJ2-2 and V is TRBV2; 10 nucleotides agree with TRBD2. Germline V gene lookup returns CDR1 SNHLY and CDR2 FYNNEI. This CDR3 has 15 residues. V gave up 10 bases and J gave up 1 base; unmatched junction bases: 6. CDR3 amino acids: CATTGLAVNTGELFF. DNA of the CDR3: TGTGCCACCACAGGACTAGCGGTGAACACCGGGGAGCTGTTTTTT.

This clonotype was counted many times. V usage is TRBV29-1 and J usage is TRBJ1-2; no definite D call. V dropped 4 bases and J dropped 3 bases, with 9 bases sitting between them. CDR1 and CDR2 from the germline V gene are SQVTM and ANQGSEA. The CDR3 length is 12 residues. This CDR3 is CSVGVADYGYTF. The CDR3, as DNA: TGCAGCGTTGGGGTTGCCGACTATGGCTACACCTTC.

This clonotype has a handful of counts. The chain links TRBV7-8 to TRBJ2-2, with 12 bases matching TRBD2. This CDR3 comprises 14 residues. Losses at the gene ends were 7 bases for V and 8 bases for J; bases not matched to a gene: 5. Per the germline V gene, CDR1 is SGHVS and CDR2 is FQNEAQ. In DNA form, the CDR3 reads TGTGCCAGCAAGGGGACTAGCGGGCAGGGGGAGCTGTTTTTT. Its translation: CASKGTSGQGELFF. Based on the CDR3 plus reference TRBV7-8 and TRBJ2-2, the full variable domain is GAGVSQSPRYKVAKRGQDVALRCDPISGHVSLFWYQQALGQGPEFLTYFQNEAQLDKSGLPSDRFFAERPEGSVSTLKIQRTQQEDSAVYLCASKGTSGQGELFFGEGSRLTVL.

The chain has TRBV4-3 and TRBJ2-3, with D possibly matching TRBD2 (6 bases). The germline V gene has CDR1 LGHNA and CDR2 YSLEER. The CDR3 spans 15 residues. Between the trimmed V and J ends, which lost 0 bases and 6 bases, there was a span of 13 bases. CDR3 protein: CASSQEWDSRDTQYF. The CDR3 DNA reads as TGCGCCAGCAGCCAAGAATGGGACTCCCGGGATACGCAGTATTTT.

This clonotype was counted at least ten times. The chain is built from TRBV12-3 or TRBV12-4 and TRBJ2-1; possible D gene TRBD2, 6 bases. The CDR3 has 17 amino acids. The V and J ends lost 5 bases and 2 bases respectively, with 19 bases between them. CDR3 protein: CASSKPEAGIPYNEQFF. For the CDR3, the DNA is TGTGCCAGCAGTAAACCCGAAGCGGGCATACCCTACAATGAGCAGTTCTTC.

This clonotype was picked up a small number of times. This chain uses TRBV3-1 with TRBJ2-7; 11 bases are shared with TRBD2. The J segment lost 0 bases and the V segment lost 3 bases, leaving 13 bases of the junction unmatched. The CDR3 totals 19 residues. The germline V gene encodes CDR1 LGHDT and CDR2 YNNKEL (reference sequence). CDR3 residues: CASSHRPSASGRTSYEQYF. CDR3 DNA sequence: TGTGCCAGCAGCCATAGGCCGAGCGCTAGCGGGAGGACCTCCTACGAGCAGTACTTC.

Written as DNA, the CDR3 is TGTGCCAGCAGCGTAGGGGCAACAACTAATGAAAAACTGTTTTTT. Its translation: CASSVGATTNEKLFF. The J gene is TRBJ1-4, the V gene TRBV9; D gene unclear. CDR1 is SGDLS and CDR2 is YYNGEE in the germline V gene. The length of the CDR3 is 15 residues. With 0 bases removed from V and 0 bases from J, the gap between germline ends came to 6 bases.

This clonotype was recorded many times. The chain carries TRBV24-1 and TRBJ2-3, with TRBD2 matching 8 bases. Germline CDR1 reads KGHDR; CDR2 reads SFDVKD. The CDR3 extends over 16 amino acids. With V trimmed by 4 bases and J by 5 bases, 10 bases remained unmatched. The CDR3 spells CATSDPRSGRRDTQYF. The CDR3 nucleotides read TGTGCCACCAGTGACCCCCGGAGCGGGAGAAGAGATACGCAGTATTTT.

This clonotype has a count of ten or more. This chain links TRBV2 with TRBJ1-4; D is unclear. CDR3 size: 12 residues. Per the germline V gene, CDR1 is SNHLY and CDR2 is FYNNEI. With 6 bases removed from V and 6 bases from J, the gap between germline ends came to 8 bases. CDR3 sequence: CASRSVDEKLFF. For the CDR3, the DNA is TGTGCCAGCAGGTCTGTGGATGAAAAACTGTTTTTT. Based on the CDR3 plus reference TRBV2 and TRBJ1-4, the full variable domain is EPEVTQTPSHQVTQMGQEVILRCVPISNHLYFYWYRQILGQKVEFLVSFYNNEISEKSEIFDDQFSVERPDGSNFTLKIRSTKLEDSAMYFCASRSVDEKLFFGSGTQLSVL.

The J gene is TRBJ2-5, the V gene TRBV5-1; D is unresolved. The CDR3 spans 12 residues. Germline loops: CDR1 SGHRS, CDR2 YFSETQ. V dropped 2 bases and J dropped 3 bases, with 5 bases sitting between them. CDR3 in amino acids: CASSFNEETQYF. DNA for the CDR3: TGCGCCAGCAGCTTCAACGAAGAGACCCAGTACTTC.

The V gene is TRBV29-1, the J gene TRBJ1-5; D remains unclear. V gave up 4 bases and J gave up 1 base, with 8 bases separating them. CDR3 length: 13 amino acids. CDR1 SQVTM and CDR2 ANQGSEA come from the germline V gene. The CDR3 is CSVGGKSNQPQHF. The CDR3 DNA reads as TGCAGCGTTGGGGGTAAAAGCAATCAGCCCCAGCATTTT.

This clonotype has ten or more counts. V usage is TRBV7-8 and J usage is TRBJ2-2; TRBD2 matches 8 bases. With V trimmed by 5 bases and J by 5 bases, 4 bases remained unmatched. The CDR3 is 14 residues long. Germline CDR1 and CDR2: SGHVS and FQNEAQ. CDR3 protein: CASSHIAGTGELFF. In DNA form, the CDR3 reads TGTGCCAGCAGCCACATAGCGGGAACCGGGGAGCTGTTTTTT.

This chain uses TRBV10-3 with TRBJ1-5, with TRBD1 matching over 11 bases. The V gene's germline CDR1 is ENHRY and CDR2 SYGVKD. The CDR3 covers 15 residues. The trim removed 3 bases at V and 6 bases at J, leaving 4 bases unmatched. The CDR3 protein is CAISEGTGGGQPQHF. CDR3 nucleotide sequence: TGTGCCATCAGTGAAGGGACAGGGGGAGGTCAGCCCCAGCATTTT.